A selection of T cell receptor beta chains follows, all from one sample in a study of T cell responses to AZD1222 COVID-19 vaccine. Sequenced by immunoSEQ multiplex PCR; TCRdb stores in-frame clones only, minus some. The sample includes 130,000 to 150,000 clones, 85% to 95% seen only once; the top ten take 12%. This specimen was peripheral blood, taken after recovery from COVID-19. The receptors were gathered from an adult who had recovered from COVID-19. CDR3s include the opening cysteine and the closing phenylalanine or tryptophan. The D gene is left open where the match is weak. Only part of the rows carry a size: once, few, many, or a class if the clone is expanded.

d_gene	v_gene	j_gene	abundance	CDR3nt	CDR3aa
NA	TRBV2	TRBJ1-5	NA	TGTGCCAGCAGTGCGGTCAGCCCTTCGGGACAGCCCCAGCATTTT	CASSAVSPSGQPQHF
NA	TRBV7-9	TRBJ1-2	NA	TGTGCCAGCAGCCCCCGGGACACCCATGTCGGCTACACCTTC	CASSPRDTHVGYTF
TRBD1	TRBV9	TRBJ2-7	NA	TGTGCCAGCAGCGTAGAGGGGACAGGGGTGAGCGAGCAGTACTTC	CASSVEGTGVSEQYF
NA	TRBV10-3	TRBJ2-1	NA	TGTGCCATCAGCTCTGGCGCAGTTTCCTACAATGAGCAGTTCTTC	CAISSGAVSYNEQFF
TRBD1	TRBV9	TRBJ1-2	once	TGTGCCAGCACGACAGGGGGTTATAACTATGGCTACACCTTC	CASTTGGYNYGYTF
TRBD1	TRBV6-4	TRBJ1-1	NA	TGTGCCAGCAGTAGCGACAGGGGCGGTGAAGCTTTCTTT	CASSSDRGGEAFF
NA	TRBV18	TRBJ2-7	NA	TGTGCCAGCTCACCAACCAGACAAACCTCCTACGAGCAGTACTTC	CASSPTRQTSYEQYF
TRBD1	TRBV24-1	TRBJ2-7	NA	TGTGCCACCAGTGAAGGGGGCTTCTCCTACGAGCAGTACTTC	CATSEGGFSYEQYF
NA	TRBV9	TRBJ2-7	once	TGTGCCAGCAGCGCTACGGGAATCACTACGGGCGAGCAGTACTTC	CASSATGITTGEQYF
NA	TRBV4-1	TRBJ2-3	NA	TGCGCCAGCAGCCAAGTGTTGACGACAGATACGCAGTATTTT	CASSQVLTTDTQYF
NA	TRBV5-5	TRBJ1-2	NA	TGTGCCAGCAGCTATGTCAGGGGCCCAAACTATGGCTACACCTTC	CASSYVRGPNYGYTF
TRBD2	TRBV5-6	TRBJ2-5	NA	TGTGCCAGCAGCTTTTGGTTCGGGAGGAGCGGAATATACCAAGAGACCCAGTACTTC	CASSFWFGRSGIYQETQYF
NA	TRBV5-1	TRBJ1-1	NA	TGCGCCAGCAGCTTTCCCCCTCCGAACACTGAAGCTTTCTTT	CASSFPPPNTEAFF
NA	TRBV28	TRBJ2-3	NA	TGTGCCAGCAGTATCGCCATCACAGATACGCAGTATTTT	CASSIAITDTQYF
NA	TRBV9	TRBJ2-2	NA	TGTGCCAGCAGCGGGCGGACAGTGAACACCGGGGAGCTGTTTTTT	CASSGRTVNTGELFF
NA	TRBV30	TRBJ1-1	NA	TGTGCCTGGGAACAGGTGGACACTGAAGCTTTCTTT	CAWEQVDTEAFF
TRBD2	TRBV7-9	TRBJ2-1	once	TGTGCCAGCACCTTTCTGGCTAGCGGGGACCTTAATGAGCAGTTCTTC	CASTFLASGDLNEQFF
NA	TRBV19	TRBJ1-6	NA	TGTGCCAGTAGTTACAAGGCCGATTCACCCCTCCACTTT	CASSYKADSPLHF
NA	TRBV28	TRBJ2-1	NA	TGTGCCAGCAGTTTAAGGCAGAGCTCCTACAATGAGCAGTTCTTC	CASSLRQSSYNEQFF
NA	TRBV28	TRBJ2-7	once	TGTGCCAGCAGTTCAGCCGCCCGGGACACGCATGACCAGCAGTACTTC	CASSSAARDTHDQQYF
NA	TRBV6-1	TRBJ1-2	NA	TGTGCCAGCAGTGAGGTTGGAAGTGGCTACACCTTC	CASSEVGSGYTF
NA	TRBV3-1/TRBV3-2	TRBJ2-7	NA	TGTGCCAGCAGCCAAGGTATAGGGTCCGCCTACGAGCAGTACTTC	CASSQGIGSAYEQYF